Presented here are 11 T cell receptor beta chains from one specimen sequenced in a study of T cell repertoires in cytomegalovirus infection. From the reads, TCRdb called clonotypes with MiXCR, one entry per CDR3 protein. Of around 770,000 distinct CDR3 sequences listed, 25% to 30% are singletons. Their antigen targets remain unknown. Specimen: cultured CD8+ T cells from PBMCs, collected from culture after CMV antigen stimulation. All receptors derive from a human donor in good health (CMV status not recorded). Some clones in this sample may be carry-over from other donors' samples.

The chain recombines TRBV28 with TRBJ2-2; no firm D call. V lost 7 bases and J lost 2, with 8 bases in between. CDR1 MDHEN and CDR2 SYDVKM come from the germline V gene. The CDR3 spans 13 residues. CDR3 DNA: TGTGCCAGCAACCCGAGAAACACCGGGGAGCTGTTTTTT. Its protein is CASNPRNTGELFF.

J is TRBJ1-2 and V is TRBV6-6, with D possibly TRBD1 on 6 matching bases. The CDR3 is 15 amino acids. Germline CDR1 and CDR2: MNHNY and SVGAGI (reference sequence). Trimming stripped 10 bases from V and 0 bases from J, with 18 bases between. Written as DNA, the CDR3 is TGTGCCACAGCGGGGACAACTTCAGCTAACTATGGCTACACCTTC. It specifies CATAGTTSANYGYTF.

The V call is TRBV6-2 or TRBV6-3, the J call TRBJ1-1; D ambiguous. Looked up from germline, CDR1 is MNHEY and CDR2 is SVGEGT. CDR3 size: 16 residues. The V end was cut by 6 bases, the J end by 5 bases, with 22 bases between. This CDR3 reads CASSRARTTLQTEAFF. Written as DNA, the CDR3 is TGTGCCAGCAGCCGGGCCCGAACCACATTGCAGACTGAAGCTTTCTTT.

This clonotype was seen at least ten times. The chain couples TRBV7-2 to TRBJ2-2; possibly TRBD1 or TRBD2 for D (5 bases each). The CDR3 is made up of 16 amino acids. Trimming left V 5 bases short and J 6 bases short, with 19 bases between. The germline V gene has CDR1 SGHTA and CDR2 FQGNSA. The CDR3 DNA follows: TGTGCCAGCAGCGCCATCCGGGACCTCTTTGCCGGGGAGCTGTTTTTT. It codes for CASSAIRDLFAGELFF.

CDR3 region: CASSEGRGLSYEQYV. The CDR3 bases are TGTGCCAGCAGTGAAGGGAGAGGACTTAGCTACGAGCAGTACGTC. The V and J genes are TRBV6-1 and TRBJ2-7; possible D gene TRBD2, 5 bases. The germline V gene encodes CDR1 MNHNS and CDR2 SASEGT. Between the trimmed V and J ends, which lost 1 base and 3 bases, there was a span of 13 bases. This CDR3 has 15 amino acids.

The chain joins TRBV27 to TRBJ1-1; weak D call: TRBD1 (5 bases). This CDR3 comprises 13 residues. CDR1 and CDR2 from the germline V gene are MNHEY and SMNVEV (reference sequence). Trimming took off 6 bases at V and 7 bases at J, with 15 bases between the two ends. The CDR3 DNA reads TGTGCCAGCAGGTTGGGACGGACACATGAAGCTTTCTTT. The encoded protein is CASRLGRTHEAFF.

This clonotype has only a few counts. This CDR3 is CATSIGRSLNEKLFF. Here the CDR3 DNA reads TGTGCCACCAGCATTGGACGGTCACTTAATGAAAAACTGTTTTTT. This chain links TRBV15 with TRBJ1-4, with D uncertain. V was pared by 4 bases and J by 4 bases, with 13 bases between. Germline V lookup: CDR1 LNHNV, CDR2 YYDKDF (reference sequence). The CDR3 length is 15 residues.

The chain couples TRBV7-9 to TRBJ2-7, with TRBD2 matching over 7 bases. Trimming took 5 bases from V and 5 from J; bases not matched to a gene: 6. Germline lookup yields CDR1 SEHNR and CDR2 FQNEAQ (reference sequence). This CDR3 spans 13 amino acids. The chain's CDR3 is CASSPGTTDEQYF. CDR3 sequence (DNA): TGTGCCAGCAGCCCCGGGACTACCGACGAGCAGTACTTC. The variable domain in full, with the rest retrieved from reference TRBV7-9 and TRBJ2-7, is DTGVSQNPRHKITKRGQNVTFRCDPISEHNRLYWYRQTLGQGPEFLTYFQNEAQLEKSRLLSDRFSAERPKGSFSTLEIQRTEQGDSAMYLCASSPGTTDEQYFGPGTRLTVT.

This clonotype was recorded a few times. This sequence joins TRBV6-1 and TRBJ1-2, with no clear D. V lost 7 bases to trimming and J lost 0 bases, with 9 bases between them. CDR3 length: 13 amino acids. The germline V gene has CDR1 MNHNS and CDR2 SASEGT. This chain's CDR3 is CASIAHANYGYTF. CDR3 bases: TGTGCCAGCATTGCACACGCTAACTATGGCTACACCTTC.

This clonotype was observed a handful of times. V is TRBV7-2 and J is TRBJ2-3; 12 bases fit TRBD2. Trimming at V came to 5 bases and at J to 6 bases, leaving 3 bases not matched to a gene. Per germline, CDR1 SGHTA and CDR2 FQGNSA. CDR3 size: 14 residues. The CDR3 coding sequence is TGTGCCAGCAGCATCGGGACTAGCGGGGATACGCAGTATTTT. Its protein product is CASSIGTSGDTQYF.

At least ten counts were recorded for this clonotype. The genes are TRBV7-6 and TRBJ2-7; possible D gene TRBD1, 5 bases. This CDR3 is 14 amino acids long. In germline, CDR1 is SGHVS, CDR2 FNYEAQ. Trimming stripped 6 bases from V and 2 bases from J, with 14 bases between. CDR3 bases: TGTGCCAGCAGTTCCACAACAGGTACCTACGAGCAGTACTTC. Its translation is CASSSTTGTYEQYF. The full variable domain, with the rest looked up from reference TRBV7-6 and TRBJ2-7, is GAGVSQSPRYKVTKRGQDVALRCDPISGHVSLYWYRQALGQGPEFLTYFNYEAQQDKSGLPNDRFSAERPEGSISTLTIQRTEQRDSAMYRCASSSTTGTYEQYFGPGTRLTVT.